This T cell receptor beta chain was obtained from a study of blood T cell repertoires in COVID-19. At the level of the study: Researchers got acute and convalescent COVID-19 samples from the United States, Italy and Spain. T cells, B-cell-depleted T cells, or PBMCs provided the cDNA or gDNA that served as material.

Authors' processing steps: The authors estimated nucleated cell counts from reference gene primer amplification. TCRdb's copy holds only in-frame clones and misses some; the assay was immunoSEQ multiplex PCR. That table supplies the V and J calls and clone size; D and trimming were determined from the DNA. The sample contains about 140,000 clones, about 87% of which appear only once. Trimming removed 3 bases from V and 5 bases from J, with 4 bases in between. CDR3 length: 12 amino acids. CDR1 and CDR2 (germline): MNHNS, SASEGT. This clone was seen just once. The chain couples TRBV6-1 to TRBJ1-4, with no clear D. Sample: peripheral blood. This TCR was sampled from a human donor in a cohort sampled during active COVID-19. The CDR3 bases are TGTGCCAGCAGTGACCTCAATGAAAAACTGTTTTTT. Translating it yields CASSDLNEKLFF.